Following are 17 T cell receptor beta chains from one sample sequenced in a study of CD8 T cells in Susac syndrome. The authors reverse transcribed roughly 0.45 to 1 ug RNA with random hexamers. One entry per CDR3 protein, called by TCRdb with MiXCR from the immunoSEQ multiplex PCR reads. The sample holds hundreds of thousands of distinct CDR3 sequences, approximately 89% seen once. Specimen: CD8+ T cells from PBMCs. Receptors originate from a human donor with multiple sclerosis.

The V call is TRBV30, the J call TRBJ2-7; 8 bases match TRBD1. Germline CDR1 reads GTSNPN; CDR2 reads SVGIG (reference sequence). This CDR3 comprises 14 residues. The trim removed 3 bases at V and 0 bases at J, leaving 4 bases unmatched. CDR3 in DNA: TGTGCCTGGAGGCAGACAGGGGTCTCCTACGAGCAGTACTTC. It translates to CAWRQTGVSYEQYF.

V is TRBV7-9 and J is TRBJ2-6; D unclear. The V gene lost 5 bases and the J gene lost 0 bases, with 8 bases spanning the gap. The CDR3 contains 15 residues. Looked up from germline, CDR1 is SEHNR and CDR2 is FQNEAQ (reference sequence). The CDR3 here is CASSNPRSGANVLTF. The DNA for the CDR3 is TGTGCCAGCAGCAATCCCCGCTCTGGGGCCAACGTCCTGACTTTC. The variable domain in full, with the rest retrieved from reference TRBV7-9 and TRBJ2-6, is DTGVSQNPRHKITKRGQNVTFRCDPISEHNRLYWYRQTLGQGPEFLTYFQNEAQLEKSRLLSDRFSAERPKGSFSTLEIQRTEQGDSAMYLCASSNPRSGANVLTFGAGSRLTVL.

This chain uses TRBV27 with TRBJ2-7, with D possibly matching TRBD2 (5 bases). The CDR3 length is 12 residues. Trimming cost V 6 bases and J 5 bases, with 11 bases left between them. CDR1 is MNHEY and CDR2 is SMNVEV in the germline V gene (reference sequence). The CDR3, as DNA: TGTGCCAGCAGCTCGGGGTTTAACGAGCAGTACTTC. Protein product: CASSSGFNEQYF.

The CDR3 region is CASSRTGSSGANVLTF. The CDR3 DNA reads TGTGCCAGTAGTAGGACAGGGAGCTCTGGGGCCAACGTCCTGACTTTC. The rearrangement links TRBV19 to TRBJ2-6; 8 nucleotides agree with TRBD1. The V gene's germline CDR1 is LNHDA and CDR2 SQIVND (reference sequence). The CDR3 is 16 residues long. V gave up 4 bases and J gave up 0 bases; unmatched junction bases: 2.

V gene TRBV4-1 combines with J gene TRBJ2-7, with TRBD1 identical over 9 bases. There are 15 residues in the CDR3. Germline V gives CDR1 MGHRA, CDR2 YSYEKL. Unmatched junction bases numbered 5, after V lost 1 base and J lost 4 bases. The CDR3 spells CASSQVGDREYEQYF. The CDR3 DNA sequence: TGCGCCAGCAGCCAAGTGGGGGACAGGGAATACGAGCAGTACTTC.

V is TRBV7-9 and J is TRBJ2-2; perhaps TRBD1 as D (5 bases). CDR1 and CDR2 (germline): SEHNR, FQNEAQ (reference sequence). Trimming pared 5 bases from V and 1 base from J, leaving 11 bases between. The length of the CDR3 is 15 residues. CDR3 region: CASSHDRLNTGELFF. The CDR3 DNA follows: TGTGCCAGCAGCCACGACAGACTGAACACCGGGGAGCTGTTTTTT.

The V call is TRBV12-3 or TRBV12-4, the J call TRBJ1-4; 7 positions match TRBD1. The junction had 7 bases not matched to a gene; V was cut back by 5 bases and J by 4 bases. The CDR3 totals 15 residues. CDR3 region: CASSRRGPGNEKLFF. As DNA, the CDR3 is TGTGCCAGCAGTCGTAGGGGGCCGGGTAATGAAAAACTGTTTTTT.

This clonotype appeared a single time. The chain employs TRBV29-1 and TRBJ2-2, with D possibly TRBD2 on 5 matching bases. Germline CDR1 is SQVTM and CDR2 is ANQGSEA. V lost 8 bases and J lost 4, with 11 bases in between. This CDR3 comprises 12 residues. Here the CDR3 DNA reads TGCAGCCTCCTGGAGGCCACCGGGGAGCTGTTTTTT. Its protein is CSLLEATGELFF.

This clonotype came up a few times. The V call is TRBV12-3 or TRBV12-4, the J call TRBJ2-3; 8 bases match TRBD1. This CDR3 is 18 amino acids long. Losses at the gene ends were 6 bases for V and 0 bases for J; bases not matched to a gene: 14. CDR3 nucleotides: TGTGCCAGCAGCCCGGGGACAGGCCCGTGGGGAAGCACAGATACGCAGTATTTT. Its protein is CASSPGTGPWGSTDTQYF.

V gene TRBV13 combines with J gene TRBJ2-7, with 9 bases that match TRBD1. The junction had 5 bases not matched to a gene; V was cut back by 5 bases and J by 0 bases. Per germline, CDR1 PRHDT and CDR2 FYEKMQ (reference sequence). The CDR3 sequence is 15 residues long. The CDR3 nucleotides read TGTGCCAGCAGCGGACAGGGGAGGGCCTCCTACGAGCAGTACTTC. Its translation is CASSGQGRASYEQYF.

V usage is TRBV9 and J usage is TRBJ2-7; D unclear. Trimming left V 0 bases short and J 3 bases short, with 10 bases between. The CDR3 spans 14 residues. Germline V gene lookup returns CDR1 SGDLS and CDR2 YYNGEE. For the CDR3, the DNA is TGTGCCAGCAGCGTAGCAGAACAAAGCTACGAGCAGTACTTC. Its protein product is CASSVAEQSYEQYF.

V usage is TRBV7-6 and J usage is TRBJ2-7, with 16 bases matching TRBD2. J lost 0 bases, V lost 5 bases, and 13 bases had no gene match. From germline, CDR1 is SGHVS and CDR2 FNYEAQ. The length of the CDR3 is 20 residues. This CDR3 is CASSTPRGGLAGGSSYEQYF. CDR3 DNA sequence: TGTGCCAGCAGCACCCCTCGGGGGGGACTAGCGGGAGGGAGCTCCTACGAGCAGTACTTC.

The gene calls are TRBV12-3 or TRBV12-4 and TRBJ2-7; weak D call: TRBD2 (5 bases). The CDR3 runs 12 residues. The V end was cut by 6 bases, the J end by 7 bases, with 13 bases between. This chain's CDR3 is CASSTSGSEQYF. The DNA of the CDR3 is TGTGCCAGCAGCACCTCGGGGTCGGAGCAGTACTTC.

This clonotype was detected once. The V and J genes are TRBV13 and TRBJ2-2, with 8 positions matching TRBD2. V trimming: 2 bases; J trimming: 1 base; junction bases outside the gene matches: 3. From germline, CDR1 is PRHDT and CDR2 FYEKMQ (reference sequence). The length of the CDR3 is 16 residues. CDR3 loop: CASSLSAGGNTGELFF. CDR3 sequence (DNA): TGTGCCAGCAGCTTATCGGCGGGGGGGAACACCGGGGAGCTGTTTTTT.

Written as DNA, the CDR3 is TGTGCCAGCAGCGTAGAAGGCGGGAGGGGAGGGGCAGATACGCAGTATTTT. Translated, it gives CASSVEGGRGGADTQYF. The rearrangement uses TRBV9 and TRBJ2-3, with 9 bases aligning to TRBD2. The V gene's germline CDR1 is SGDLS and CDR2 YYNGEE. V dropped 0 bases and J dropped 4; count of bases not matched to a gene: 9. The CDR3 has 17 residues.

The rearrangement joins TRBV28 to TRBJ1-2; D possibly corresponds to TRBD1 (5 bases). CDR3 length: 15 amino acids. Trimming took 1 base from V and 4 from J, leaving 13 bases between them. Germline-derived CDR1 and CDR2 are MDHEN and SYDVKM. CDR3 sequence reads: CASSLSWDEIYGYTF. DNA for the CDR3: TGTGCCAGCAGTTTATCCTGGGACGAGATCTATGGCTACACCTTC.

A remark on this clonotype: Germline and junction disagree at one end, which may indicate a read error. This sequence joins TRBV6-1 and TRBJ2-7; no reliable D call. The germline V gene has CDR1 MNHNS and CDR2 SASEGT. The CDR3 has 11 amino acids. The CDR3 spells CASSESHEQYF. CDR3 nucleotide sequence: TGCGCCAGCAGTGAGAGCCACGAGCAGTACTTC.